A single sample is the source of the 23 T cell receptor beta chains below, sequenced in a study of identical twins. From the 5' RACE reads, TCRdb called clonotypes with MiXCR, one entry per CDR3 protein. Counted here are some 1,600,000 distinct CDR3 sequences, roughly 35% occurring once; the ten biggest clones make up more than 0.25%. Sequenced input: cord blood. These receptors were collected from a newborn girl in good health.

The genes are TRBV20-1 and TRBJ2-1, with D perhaps TRBD1 (5 bases). The CDR3 extends over 14 amino acids. Trimming removed 2 bases from V and 0 bases from J, with 8 bases in between. Germline CDR1 reads DFQATT; CDR2 reads SNEGSKA (reference sequence). The CDR3 here is CSARQTVSYNEQFF. DNA for the CDR3: TGCAGTGCTAGACAGACAGTCTCCTACAATGAGCAGTTCTTC.

CDR3 in DNA: TGTGCCAGCAGAACGATCCTACTAGCGAGGGACACCGGGGAGCTGTTTTTT. It translates to CASRTILLARDTGELFF. V is TRBV7-2 and J is TRBJ2-2; 7 bases fit TRBD2. The CDR3 is 17 residues long. After removal of 6 bases from V and 3 bases from J, the junction contained 13 bases not matched to a gene. Germline CDR1 is SGHTA and CDR2 is FQGNSA.

This clonotype showed up many times. The chain uses TRBV12-3 or TRBV12-4 and TRBJ2-3; 9 nucleotides match TRBD1. The CDR3 loop spans 17 amino acids. V dropped 0 bases and J dropped 2; count of bases not matched to a gene: 6. CDR3 in DNA: TGTGCCAGCAGTTTAGCGCTTGGGACAGGGCTCACAGATACGCAGTATTTT. Its protein is CASSLALGTGLTDTQYF.

This chain joins TRBV28 and TRBJ2-5, with unresolved D. Trimming removed 3 bases from V and 8 bases from J, with 16 bases in between. The CDR3 covers 14 residues. Per germline, CDR1 MDHEN and CDR2 SYDVKM. Here the CDR3 reads CASSFVGSATTQYF. CDR3 DNA: TGTGCCAGCAGTTTCGTCGGTTCGGCGACAACCCAGTACTTC.

The gene calls are TRBV19 and TRBJ2-5; no reliable D call. V dropped 5 bases and J dropped 1 base, with 8 bases sitting between them. This CDR3 region has 13 residues. The germline V gene encodes CDR1 LNHDA and CDR2 SQIVND (reference sequence). The chain's CDR3 is CASSEASQETQYF. CDR3 bases: TGTGCCAGTAGTGAGGCTTCCCAAGAGACCCAGTACTTC.

This clonotype has more than one count but fewer than ten. The chain combines TRBV24-1 with TRBJ1-2; TRBD1 matches at 9 bases. Per the germline V gene, CDR1 is KGHDR and CDR2 is SFDVKD. With V trimmed by 4 bases and J by 6 bases, 8 bases remained unmatched. The CDR3 extends over 15 amino acids. The CDR3 DNA reads TGTGCCACCAGTGACACCGGGACAGGGCGACATGGCTACACCTTC. Encoded protein: CATSDTGTGRHGYTF.

In its sample, this clonotype was seen a few times. The chain employs TRBV28 and TRBJ2-1, with TRBD2 matching 10 bases. Unmatched junction bases numbered 10, after V lost 4 bases and J lost 7 bases. This CDR3 has 16 amino acids. Looked up from germline, CDR1 is MDHEN and CDR2 is SYDVKM. The CDR3 is CASSYPSGRAGNEQFF. The CDR3 coding sequence is TGTGCCAGCAGTTATCCAAGCGGGAGGGCAGGGAATGAGCAGTTCTTC.

The rearrangement uses TRBV5-5 and TRBJ2-3, with TRBD2 identical over 11 bases. The CDR3 spans 16 residues. V was pared by 1 base and J by 3 bases, with 4 bases of the junction left unmatched. The germline V gene has CDR1 SGHKS and CDR2 YYEKEE (reference sequence). The CDR3 region is CASSLWGLAATDTQYF. CDR3 coding DNA: TGTGCCAGCAGCTTGTGGGGACTAGCGGCAACAGATACGCAGTATTTT.

This clonotype was seen more than once but under ten times. V usage is TRBV20-1 and J usage is TRBJ1-3; D might be TRBD1 (6 bases). V lost 6 bases to trimming and J lost 0 bases, with 18 bases between them. Germline-derived CDR1 and CDR2 are DFQATT and SNEGSKA (reference sequence). The CDR3 has 16 residues. CDR3 sequence: CSAETGFVSSGNTIYF. The DNA of the CDR3 is TGCAGTGCCGAAACAGGGTTCGTAAGCTCTGGAAACACCATATATTTT.

This clonotype occurred a few times. The chain is built from TRBV14 and TRBJ2-1; D uncertain. The germline CDR1 and CDR2 sequences are SGHDN and FVKESK. V gave up 4 bases and J gave up 7 bases, with 17 bases separating them. This CDR3 spans 15 amino acids. CDR3 in amino acids: CASSRTHGSRNEQFF. The CDR3 region has the DNA TGTGCCAGCAGCCGCACCCACGGGTCCAGGAATGAGCAGTTCTTC. Looking up the rest from reference TRBV14 and TRBJ2-1 gives the full variable domain: EAGVTQFPSHSVIEKGQTVTLRCDPISGHDNLYWYRRVMGKEIKFLLHFVKESKQDESGMPNNRFLAERTGGTYSTLKVQPAELEDSGVYFCASSRTHGSRNEQFFGPGTRLTVL.

The chain is built from TRBV4-2 and TRBJ2-5, with a tentative D call TRBD1 (5 bases). This CDR3 region has 15 residues. Germline CDR1 and CDR2: LGHNA and YNFKEQ. V lost 0 bases and J lost 2, with 10 bases in between. The CDR3 loop reads CASSQEGRTQETQYF. The CDR3 region has the DNA TGTGCCAGCAGCCAAGAAGGCCGGACACAAGAGACCCAGTACTTC.

This clonotype has more than one count but fewer than ten. This chain joins TRBV6-5 and TRBJ1-2, with 7 bases fitting TRBD1. The CDR3 sequence is 14 residues long. In germline, CDR1 is MNHEY, CDR2 SVGAGI. V lost 0 bases, J lost 8 bases, and 6 bases stayed unmatched. CDR3 in amino acids: CASSYSRQGVGYTF. The DNA of the CDR3 is TGTGCCAGCAGTTACTCGAGACAGGGCGTCGGCTACACCTTC.

This clonotype was seen at least ten times. The chain joins TRBV29-1 to TRBJ2-1; D perhaps matches TRBD2 (5 bases). The V gene's germline CDR1 is SQVTM and CDR2 ANQGSEA. The CDR3 length is 15 residues. V shed 4 bases and J shed 1 base, with 14 bases lying between them. The CDR3 here is CSVASSLLSYNEQFF. Here the CDR3 DNA reads TGCAGCGTTGCTAGCTCCCTTTTATCCTACAATGAGCAGTTCTTC.

Many counts were recorded for this clonotype. This chain connects TRBV15 to TRBJ2-4; D gene uncertain. V shed 4 bases and J shed 3 bases, with 10 bases lying between them. The CDR3 runs to 14 residues. The germline V gene encodes CDR1 LNHNV and CDR2 YYDKDF (reference sequence). DNA for the CDR3: TGTGCCACCAGCATCGTGTATAACAAAAACATTCAGTACTTC. It is translated as CATSIVYNKNIQYF. Full variable domain (remainder filled in from reference TRBV15 and TRBJ2-4): DAMVIQNPRYQVTQFGKPVTLSCSQTLNHNVMYWYQQKSSQAPKLLFHYYDKDFNNEADTPDNFQSRRPNTSFCFLDIRSPGLGDTAMYLCATSIVYNKNIQYFGAGTRLSVL.

This clonotype appeared a few times. V and J are TRBV4-1 and TRBJ2-3; 9 positions match TRBD2. Germline V CDR1 and CDR2: MGHRA, YSYEKL. The CDR3 is 17 residues long. The V gene end was trimmed by 4 bases and the J gene end by 0 bases; junction bases not matched to a gene: 8. The CDR3 loop reads CASSPATSGLSTDTQYF. DNA of the CDR3: TGCGCCAGCAGCCCCGCGACTAGCGGCCTTAGCACAGATACGCAGTATTTT.

This chain's CDR3 is CASSLWVVGPERAEAFF. In DNA, the CDR3 is TGCGCCAGCAGCTTGTGGGTCGTGGGACCCGAGAGAGCTGAAGCTTTCTTT. The chain combines TRBV5-1 with TRBJ1-1, with D possibly TRBD1 on 5 matching bases. CDR1 is SGHRS and CDR2 is YFSETQ in the germline V gene. This CDR3 has 17 residues. Trimming pared 1 base from V and 6 bases from J, leaving 22 bases between.

The V call is TRBV25-1, the J call TRBJ2-4; 9 bases are shared with TRBD1. The germline gives CDR1 MGHDK, CDR2 SYGVNS. The V gene end was trimmed by 5 bases and the J gene end by 7 bases; junction bases not matched to a gene: 9. This CDR3 is 15 amino acids long. DNA of the CDR3: TGTGCCAGCAGTCGTCCGGGGACAGGGCATAACATTCAGTACTTC. Translated: CASSRPGTGHNIQYF.

This chain links TRBV7-7 with TRBJ2-3; D gene ambiguous. Germline-derived CDR1 and CDR2 are SSHAT and FNYEAQ (reference sequence). The CDR3 consists of 14 residues. The V gene lost 2 bases and the J gene lost 2 bases, with 8 bases spanning the gap. CDR3 protein: CASSLSEITDTQYF. For the CDR3, the DNA is TGTGCCAGCAGCTTATCCGAGATCACAGATACGCAGTATTTT. Supplemented by reference TRBV7-7 and TRBJ2-3, the full variable domain reads GAGVSQSPRYKVTKRGQDVTLRCDPISSHATLYWYQQALGQGPEFLTYFNYEAQPDKSGLPSDRFSAERPEGSISTLTIQRTEQRDSAMYRCASSLSEITDTQYFGPGTRLTVL.

The genes are TRBV12-3 or TRBV12-4 and TRBJ1-2; D gene unclear. The CDR3 has 14 residues. Trimming removed 0 bases from V and 5 bases from J, with 10 bases in between. The CDR3 loop is CASSLAGLTYGYTF. CDR3 nucleotide sequence: TGTGCCAGCAGTTTAGCAGGGCTTACGTATGGCTACACCTTC.

This sequence joins TRBV2 and TRBJ1-2; D perhaps matches TRBD1 (5 bases). The CDR3 has 14 residues. Germline-derived CDR1 and CDR2 are SNHLY and FYNNEI. V shed 3 bases and J shed 3 bases, with 11 bases lying between them. The CDR3 DNA reads TGTGCCAGCAGTGAGTTAGGGGCGGACTATGGCTACACCTTC. Translating it yields CASSELGADYGYTF.

CDR3: CASSQGTPGISGYTF. The CDR3 nucleotides read TGTGCCAGCAGCCAAGGGACTCCAGGGATTTCTGGCTACACCTTC. The rearrangement joins TRBV3-1 to TRBJ1-2, with a tentative D call TRBD1 (5 bases). This CDR3 is 15 amino acids long. Per the germline V gene, CDR1 is LGHDT and CDR2 is YNNKEL (reference sequence). The ends were cut back, 1 base at V and 7 bases at J, with 16 bases in the middle.

This chain joins TRBV3-1 and TRBJ2-7; possibly TRBD2 for D (5 bases). Germline V lookup: CDR1 LGHDT, CDR2 YNNKEL (reference sequence). The CDR3 consists of 16 residues. Trimming removed 0 bases at V and 6 bases at J, with 18 bases between. Here the CDR3 DNA reads TGTGCCAGCAGCCAAGATTGGACTTTCCCCTGGAGCGAGCAGTACTTC. This codes for CASSQDWTFPWSEQYF.

This clonotype was recorded once. V and J are TRBV20-1 and TRBJ2-1; 8 positions match TRBD2. Germline lookup yields CDR1 DFQATT and CDR2 SNEGSKA (reference sequence). Losses at the gene ends were 0 bases for V and 3 bases for J; bases not matched to a gene: 13. The CDR3 is 18 residues long. CDR3 DNA sequence: TGCAGTGCTAGAGATTTACTAGCGGCGGAGGTGGACTACAATGAGCAGTTCTTC. The encoded protein is CSARDLLAAEVDYNEQFF.